The 7 T cell receptor beta chains below come from one sample, sequenced in a study of T cells in Graves' hyperthyroidism and ophthalmopathy. What was amplified from RNA transcripts were TCR beta CDR3 regions. The TCR CDR3 first-round RT-PCR relied on the HTBI primer set. In TCRdb, the multiplex PCR reads were re-called with MiXCR into one record per CDR3 protein. The sample includes about 58,000 distinct CDR3 sequences, around 50% of them seen just once. The specimen was blood. The receptors here all came from a woman aged 25 to 39 with Graves' ophthalmopathy.

For this clonotype: Relative to the germline gene, one junction end is altered; a read error may explain this. The CDR3 DNA reads as TGCAGTGCAAGGAACAGGGGGCGAGCACAGCCCCGGCATTTT. It specifies CSARNRGRAQPRHF. The J gene is TRBJ1-5, the V gene TRBV20-1; 9 bases agree with TRBD1. Looked up from germline, CDR1 is DFQATT and CDR2 is SNEGSKA (reference sequence). This CDR3 has 14 residues.

To note about this clonotype: One end of the junction does not line up with germline, which may come from a read error. The chain uses TRBV19 and TRBJ2-3, with D maybe TRBD1 (6 bases). The CDR3 consists of 16 residues. Germline CDR1 is LNHDA and CDR2 is SQIVND (reference sequence). The DNA for the CDR3 is TGTGCCAGTAGTATAGCGGGCAGGGGATTCACAGGTACGCAGTATTTT. Translated, it gives CASSIAGRGFTGTQYF.

This clonotype was recorded many times. The chain links TRBV3-1 to TRBJ2-3, with 7 nucleotides matching TRBD2. V gave up 4 bases and J gave up 3 bases; unmatched junction bases: 4. The length of the CDR3 is 14 residues. Germline V gene lookup returns CDR1 LGHDT and CDR2 YNNKEL (reference sequence). DNA for the CDR3: TGTGCCAGCAGCCCCACCGGGGGGACAGATACGCAGTATTTT. It encodes CASSPTGGTDTQYF.

V is TRBV7-2 and J is TRBJ2-4; the D is unclear. The CDR3 has 15 amino acids. Germline V lookup: CDR1 SGHTA, CDR2 FQGNSA. The V and J ends lost 3 bases and 1 base respectively, with 10 bases between them. CDR3 nucleotide sequence: TGTGCCAGCAGCTTCAGGTCTGGGGCCAAAAACATTCAGTACTTC. Its protein product is CASSFRSGAKNIQYF.

This clonotype occurred many times. This chain uses TRBV12-3 or TRBV12-4 with TRBJ1-2; 8 positions agree with TRBD1. This CDR3 spans 16 amino acids. The junction had 7 bases not matched to a gene; V was cut back by 4 bases and J by 0 bases. CDR3 coding DNA: TGTGCCAGCAGTTCGACGCAGGGGGCCGCTAACTATGGCTACACCTTC. Protein: CASSSTQGAANYGYTF.

This clonotype was recorded at least ten times. The rearrangement links TRBV10-1 to TRBJ2-2; D remains unclear. Trimming removed 9 bases from V and 8 bases from J, with 16 bases in between. The germline V gene encodes CDR1 WNHNN and CDR2 SYGVQD (reference sequence). The CDR3 sequence is 13 residues long. In DNA form, the CDR3 reads TGCGCCAGTCCGGGCCAAAAATTGGGGGAGCTGTTTTTT. Residues: CASPGQKLGELFF.

Only one count was recorded for this clonotype. The chain carries TRBV9 and TRBJ1-1, with no clear D. The germline CDR1 and CDR2 sequences are SGDLS and YYNGEE. Trimming took 0 bases from V and 1 from J, leaving 7 bases between them. The CDR3 consists of 14 residues. The CDR3: CASSVASGNTEAFF. The CDR3 DNA reads TGTGCCAGCAGCGTAGCATCGGGGAACACTGAAGCTTTCTTT.